This TCR beta chain was captured in a study of T cells after posttransplantation cyclophosphamide. On the day of bone marrow donation, the related graft donor provided peripheral blood. Method: immunoSEQ multiplex PCR; TCRdb's copy keeps in-frame clones and lacks some. This sample has approximately 31,000 clones, each found more than once. Germline V gene sequence: CDR1 SGHDT, CDR2 YYEEEE. The CDR3 is made up of 14 amino acids. The junction had 8 bases not matched to a gene; V was cut back by 5 bases and J by 9 bases. This clone was found many times. This chain joins TRBV5-6 and TRBJ1-6; TRBD1 matches at 7 bases. Sequencing input: PBMCs. The clonotype comes from a woman under 40 in good health and a related stem cell transplant donor. CDR3 sequence (DNA): TGTGCCAGCAGTTCCACAGGGGTGGGTTCACCCCTCCACTTT. It specifies CASSSTGVGSPLHF.